The 12 T cell receptor beta chains below were found in one sample sequenced in a study of T cell repertoires in aging, cancer and after chemotherapy. TCR beta rearrangements were amplified from peripheral blood genomic DNA. TRB rearrangements spanning V, D and J were amplified using mixed TRB-A/B primers. In TCRdb, the multiplex PCR reads were re-called with MiXCR into one record per CDR3 protein. Of about 1,700 distinct CDR3 sequences in the sample, roughly 30% were seen once. Sequencing used blood. These receptors all stem from a human donor with a blood cancer.

This clonotype was seen a few times. This chain links TRBV6-5 with TRBJ1-1; the match to TRBD1 covers 8 bases. V lost 8 bases to trimming and J lost 4 bases; unmatched junction nucleotides: 12. This CDR3 region has 15 residues. Germline V gene data show CDR1 as MNHEY and CDR2 as SVGAGI. The CDR3 loop is CASHFSGGAFTEAFF. The CDR3 DNA follows: TGTGCCAGCCATTTTTCAGGGGGCGCCTTCACTGAAGCTTTCTTT.

The chain combines TRBV27 with TRBJ1-6, with 7 nucleotides matching TRBD1. Germline lookup yields CDR1 MNHEY and CDR2 SMNVEV (reference sequence). Trimming at V came to 6 bases and at J to 9 bases, leaving 8 bases not matched to a gene. This CDR3 contains 14 residues. The CDR3 reads CASSPGTERSPLHF. The CDR3 DNA reads as TGTGCCAGCAGCCCCGGGACAGAGCGTTCACCCCTCCACTTT.

This clonotype has only one observation. Since a much larger clone is just one base distant, this may be a read error. The rearrangement links TRBV19 to TRBJ2-7, with 7 positions matching TRBD1. V shed 2 bases and J 5 bases; nucleotides not matched to a gene: 15. The CDR3 contains 17 residues. In germline, CDR1 is LNHDA, CDR2 SQIVND (reference sequence). The DNA of the CDR3 is TGTGCCAGTAGTATATGGGCCAGCCTGACAGGGTCCAACGAGCAGTACTTC. This gives the protein CASSIWASLTGSNEQYF.

As to this clonotype: A single base separates this from a much larger clone, so it may be a read error. The CDR3 DNA sequence: TGTGCCACCAGCAGTGGCAGAGGAAACACCATATATTTT. Amino acids: CATSSGRGNTIYF. The genes are TRBV15 and TRBJ1-3, with no clear D. Trimming left V 3 bases short and J 4 bases short, with 7 bases between. The germline V gene has CDR1 LNHNV and CDR2 YYDKDF (reference sequence). The CDR3 totals 13 residues.

In its sample, this clonotype was seen a few times. V and J are TRBV20-1 and TRBJ1-6, with D tentatively TRBD1 (5 bases). The CDR3 has 15 residues. Trimming removed 3 bases from V and 5 bases from J, with 14 bases in between. The germline V gene encodes CDR1 DFQATT and CDR2 SNEGSKA (reference sequence). The CDR3 here is CSARTAKSHNSPLHF. CDR3 bases: TGCAGTGCTAGGACAGCTAAATCTCATAATTCACCCCTCCACTTT.

The CDR3 sequence: CASSPGTGGYTF. CDR3 in DNA: TGCGCCAGCAGTCCAGGAACCGGCGGCTACACCTTC. The rearrangement uses TRBV10-1 and TRBJ1-2; D not certain. The CDR3 length is 12 residues. The ends were cut back, 5 bases at V and 8 bases at J, with 12 bases in the middle. Germline CDR1 reads WNHNN; CDR2 reads SYGVQD (reference sequence).

CDR3 region: CASSLGGRATTDTQYF. The CDR3 DNA sequence: TGCGCCAGCAGCTTGGGCGGCAGGGCTACCACAGATACGCAGTATTTT. The chain uses TRBV5-1 and TRBJ2-3, with D possibly TRBD1 on 5 matching bases. Per germline, CDR1 SGHRS and CDR2 YFSETQ. The germline V and J ends were trimmed by 0 bases and 2 bases, with 13 bases remaining between them. The length of the CDR3 is 16 residues.

The J gene is TRBJ1-1, the V gene TRBV5-1, with TRBD1 matching 9 bases. CDR3 size: 17 residues. Looked up from germline, CDR1 is SGHRS and CDR2 is YFSETQ. Germline trimming cut 3 bases from V and 1 base from J; bases unmatched to any gene: 10. The CDR3 protein is CASSSRKTGGGNTEAFF. The DNA of the CDR3 is TGCGCCAGCAGCTCCAGAAAGACAGGGGGAGGGAACACTGAAGCTTTCTTT.

The V call is TRBV20-1, the J call TRBJ2-7; D is undetermined. The CDR3 sequence is 14 residues long. The V gene's germline CDR1 is DFQATT and CDR2 SNEGSKA (reference sequence). Trimming took 0 bases from V and 4 from J, leaving 13 bases between them. CDR3 nucleotides: TGCAGTGCTAGAGATAGGACGGTAAATTACGAGCAGTACTTC. Amino acids: CSARDRTVNYEQYF.

This clonotype was counted only a few times. This chain uses TRBV19 with TRBJ1-1, with 8 positions matching TRBD1. J was trimmed by 7 bases and V by 9 bases; bases with no gene match: 10. This CDR3 has 13 residues. The germline CDR1 and CDR2 sequences are LNHDA and SQIVND (reference sequence). The CDR3: CASLMAGTGEAFF. DNA for the CDR3: TGTGCCAGCTTGATGGCGGGGACAGGTGAAGCTTTCTTT.

This clonotype was detected only a few times. The chain has TRBV27 and TRBJ1-2; D is possibly TRBD1 (5 bases). This CDR3 is built from 15 residues. Trimming took off 0 bases at V and 6 bases at J, with 14 bases between the two ends. Germline V gives CDR1 MNHEY, CDR2 SMNVEV (reference sequence). Written as DNA, the CDR3 is TGTGCCAGCAGTTTATCCTTTCGGGGGGTAGATGGCTACACCTTC. Amino acid sequence: CASSLSFRGVDGYTF.

The chain carries TRBV27 and TRBJ2-7; either TRBD1 or TRBD2 may supply D (5 bases each). Germline V gene data show CDR1 as MNHEY and CDR2 as SMNVEV (reference sequence). With 5 bases removed from V and 0 bases from J, the gap between germline ends came to 20 bases. The CDR3 extends over 17 amino acids. The CDR3 reads CASSLAGMTVGSYEQYF. The CDR3 DNA is TGTGCCAGCAGTCTGGCCGGGATGACAGTGGGCTCCTACGAGCAGTACTTC.